This T cell receptor beta chain was sequenced in a study of T cells in localized non-small cell lung cancer. Study findings and constraints: Because sequencing included only one region (of the tumor), heterogeneity remains possible.

This clone was picked up one time. What it recognizes is unknown. Profiling relied on immunoSEQ multiplex PCR, and the TCRdb table lists in-frame clones only, not all of them. The sample lists about 70,000 clones; 85% to 90% were seen once. The receptor was isolated from a male donor older than 55 with stage III squamous cell lung carcinoma. Sequences were derived from peripheral blood, sampled before any cancer treatment.

CDR3 nucleotide sequence: TGTGCCAGCGGTGAAGGGTCCTACAATGAGCAGTTCTTC. Its protein product is CASGEGSYNEQFF. V usage is TRBV28 and J usage is TRBJ2-1; D is undetermined. Trimming removed 8 bases from V and 1 base from J, with 9 bases in between. Germline assignment: CDR1 MDHEN and CDR2 SYDVKM. CDR3 size: 13 residues.